This TCR beta chain was captured in a study of shared clonotypes between healthy human individuals. CD45RO-negative CD8 cells positively selected for CCR7 made up the naive population, which excluded terminally differentiated effector memory CD45RA+ cells. V lost 4 bases, J lost 8 bases, and 15 bases lay in between. From germline, CDR1 is GTSNPN and CDR2 SVGIG (reference sequence). The CDR3 loop spans 13 amino acids. Clones were read by immunoSEQ multiplex PCR, and TCRdb kept only the in-frame ones, dropping some. The sample lists around 2,000,000 clones; about 95% were seen once. The sequencing input was naive CD8+ T cells sorted from blood. The sequence was obtained from a man younger than 35 in good health. The chain combines TRBV30 with TRBJ1-3, with TRBD1 as a possible D gene (6 bases). The CDR3 here is CAWIQEGGDTIYF. The CDR3 DNA reads as TGTGCCTGGATACAGGAGGGGGGAGACACCATATATTTT.